This T cell receptor beta chain appears in the sequencing data of a study of CD8 T cells in ankylosing spondylitis. Each CDR3 protein gets one entry after TCRdb re-called the 5' RACE reads with MiXCR. The table has about 150,000 distinct CDR3 sequences, 11% seen once; the top ten hold 4.1%. At least ten counts were recorded for this clonotype. Germline V gene sequence: CDR1 SGHRS, CDR2 YFSETQ. The V and J ends lost 4 bases and 2 bases respectively, with 16 bases between them. This CDR3 comprises 16 residues. Sequencing used blood, either unsorted or a sorted T cell fraction (not recorded which). This clonotype originated in a female donor with ankylosing spondylitis or in good health (not recorded which). The chain couples TRBV5-1 to TRBJ1-3; D unresolved. This chain's CDR3 is CASSPGLGQPGNTIYF. The CDR3 coding sequence is TGCGCCAGCAGCCCGGGGTTGGGCCAGCCTGGAAACACCATATATTTT.